This entry lists 2 T cell receptor beta chains sequenced from one sample in a study of T cells in women clearing cervical HPV infection. Measured with immunoSEQ multiplex PCR; TCRdb has only the in-frame clones, and not every one. The sample is made up of about 31,000 clones, and the top ten hold around 4% of it. The specimen sequenced was blood buffy coat. These receptors were obtained from a woman between 18 and 69 years old with a cervical HPV16 infection that either progressed to CIN3+ or cleared (not recorded which).

Note on this clone: The DNA ends 3 residues before the CDR3 does, and the rest of the CDR3 is filled in from the germline J gene. This sequence joins TRBV7-8 and TRBJ2-2, with TRBD2 matching over 11 bases. The length of the CDR3 is 16 residues. Trimming at V came to 5 bases and at J to 1 base, leaving 3 bases not matched to a gene. Germline CDR1 is SGHVS and CDR2 is FQNEAQ. CDR3 bases read: TGTGCCAGCAGCCAGGGACTAGCGGTGAACACCGGGGAG. Translating it yields CASSQGLAVNTGE. The entire CDR3 is CASSQGLAVNTGELFF.

About this clone itself: The read terminates 3 residues before the CDR3 end, so the remaining end is supplied by the germline J gene. V is TRBV19 and J is TRBJ1-1, with no clear D. Germline-derived CDR1 and CDR2 are LNHDA and SQIVND (reference sequence). The CDR3 extends over 11 amino acids. This CDR3 is CASKGAGTAFF. The CDR3 bases that were read are TGTGCCAGTAAAGGCGCAGGTACG.